A selection of T cell receptor beta chains follows, all from one sample in a study of blood T cell repertoires in COVID-19. Repertoires were generated with immunoSEQ multiplex PCR, while TCRdb's copy carries only in-frame clones and drops some. The sample contains 230,000 or so clones, approximately 83% of which appear only once. Input material: peripheral blood. These receptors originate from a man in his fifties or sixties with active or convalescent COVID-19. CDR3s include the opening cysteine and the closing phenylalanine or tryptophan. Fields, in order: D gene, J gene, V gene, clone size, CDR3 protein, CDR3 DNA. The D gene is left open where the match is weak. Expanded clones are given a class, and other clones once, few, many or no size at all.

D gene: -
J gene: TRBJ2-2
V gene: TRBV5-1
clone size: -
CDR3 protein: CASSYRQTEVTGELFF
CDR3 DNA: TGCGCCAGCAGCTACAGACAGACTGAGGTCACCGGGGAGCTGTTTTTT

D gene: -
J gene: TRBJ1-3
V gene: TRBV29-1
clone size: -
CDR3 protein: CSVVYRSGDTIYF
CDR3 DNA: TGCAGCGTTGTCTACAGGTCGGGAGACACCATATATTTT

D gene: -
J gene: TRBJ1-5
V gene: TRBV5-8
clone size: medium-sized
CDR3 protein: CASSKRQVSNQPQHF
CDR3 DNA: TGTGCCAGCAGCAAACGACAGGTTAGCAATCAGCCCCAGCATTTT

D gene: -
J gene: TRBJ2-2
V gene: TRBV3-1/TRBV3-2
clone size: -
CDR3 protein: CASSQGTITGELFF
CDR3 DNA: TGTGCCAGCAGCCAAGGGACTATCACCGGGGAGCTGTTTTTT

D gene: -
J gene: TRBJ1-1
V gene: TRBV19
clone size: -
CDR3 protein: CASSVQVNTEAFF
CDR3 DNA: TGTGCCAGTAGTGTTCAGGTGAACACTGAAGCTTTCTTT

D gene: -
J gene: TRBJ1-2
V gene: TRBV6-6
clone size: few
CDR3 protein: CASNTQGVGYTF
CDR3 DNA: TGTGCCAGCAATACACAGGGAGTTGGCTACACCTTC

D gene: TRBD2
J gene: TRBJ2-1
V gene: TRBV12-3/TRBV12-4
clone size: -
CDR3 protein: CASSKTSGNEQFF
CDR3 DNA: TGTGCCAGCAGTAAGACTAGCGGAAATGAGCAGTTCTTC

D gene: TRBD1
J gene: TRBJ1-1
V gene: TRBV5-4
clone size: -
CDR3 protein: CASSPSNRGTEAFF
CDR3 DNA: TGTGCCAGCAGCCCCTCCAACAGGGGGACTGAAGCTTTCTTT

D gene: -
J gene: TRBJ1-1
V gene: TRBV9
clone size: few
CDR3 protein: CASSGVRGGWNTEAFF
CDR3 DNA: TGTGCCAGCAGCGGGGTCCGAGGAGGATGGAACACTGAAGCTTTCTTT

D gene: -
J gene: TRBJ2-3
V gene: TRBV5-8
clone size: -
CDR3 protein: CASSFWGRETDTQYF
CDR3 DNA: TGTGCCAGCAGCTTCTGGGGGCGAGAAACAGATACGCAGTATTTT

D gene: -
J gene: TRBJ2-7
V gene: TRBV28
clone size: -
CDR3 protein: CASRNPGTYEQYF
CDR3 DNA: TGTGCCAGCAGAAACCCTGGGACTTACGAGCAGTACTTC

D gene: -
J gene: TRBJ2-4
V gene: TRBV12-3/TRBV12-4
clone size: -
CDR3 protein: CASSFRAEGIQYF
CDR3 DNA: TGTGCCAGCAGTTTTCGGGCCGAGGGCATTCAGTACTTC

D gene: -
J gene: TRBJ1-3
V gene: TRBV7-2
clone size: -
CDR3 protein: CASSSGWPGNTIYF
CDR3 DNA: TGTGCCAGCAGCTCCGGGTGGCCTGGAAACACCATATATTTT

D gene: TRBD1
J gene: TRBJ2-7
V gene: TRBV7-2
clone size: -
CDR3 protein: CASSFRTGYEQYF
CDR3 DNA: TGTGCCAGCAGCTTCAGGACAGGGTACGAGCAGTACTTC

D gene: -
J gene: TRBJ2-5
V gene: TRBV12-3/TRBV12-4
clone size: -
CDR3 protein: CASSSDSQETQYF
CDR3 DNA: TGTGCCAGCAGTTCGGACAGCCAAGAGACCCAGTACTTC

D gene: -
J gene: TRBJ1-2
V gene: TRBV12-3/TRBV12-4
clone size: -
CDR3 protein: CASSFAGNNGYTF
CDR3 DNA: TGTGCCAGCAGTTTCGCAGGGAACAATGGCTACACCTTC

D gene: TRBD2
J gene: TRBJ2-5
V gene: TRBV7-6
clone size: -
CDR3 protein: CASSFPASGGSETQYF
CDR3 DNA: TGTGCCAGCAGCTTTCCGGCTAGCGGGGGCTCGGAGACCCAGTACTTC

D gene: -
J gene: TRBJ2-1
V gene: TRBV11-2
clone size: -
CDR3 protein: CASSLGGPGEQFF
CDR3 DNA: TGTGCCAGCAGCTTAGGGGGGCCGGGTGAGCAGTTCTTC

D gene: TRBD1
J gene: TRBJ2-7
V gene: TRBV28
clone size: -
CDR3 protein: CASRYDRDKQYF
CDR3 DNA: TGTGCCAGCAGGTATGACAGGGACAAGCAGTACTTC

D gene: TRBD1
J gene: TRBJ1-6
V gene: TRBV6-5
clone size: -
CDR3 protein: CASTPDRGNSPLHF
CDR3 DNA: TGTGCCAGCACCCCGGACAGGGGGAATTCACCCCTCCACTTT

D gene: -
J gene: TRBJ1-1
V gene: TRBV6-5
clone size: few
CDR3 protein: CASSYPGRGTEAFF
CDR3 DNA: TGTGCCAGCAGCTACCCCGGGAGGGGCACTGAAGCTTTCTTT

D gene: -
J gene: TRBJ2-1
V gene: TRBV5-1
clone size: -
CDR3 protein: CASSQRTGGFGSYNEQFF
CDR3 DNA: TGCGCCAGCAGCCAACGGACTGGGGGGTTCGGGTCCTACAATGAGCAGTTCTTC

D gene: -
J gene: TRBJ1-1
V gene: TRBV7-3
clone size: -
CDR3 protein: CASSLRGGTEAFF
CDR3 DNA: TGTGCCAGCAGCTTAAGAGGGGGAACTGAAGCTTTCTTT

D gene: -
J gene: TRBJ1-4
V gene: TRBV7-6
clone size: -
CDR3 protein: CASSLGQRGEKLFF
CDR3 DNA: TGTGCCAGCAGCTTAGGGCAGCGGGGTGAAAAACTGTTTTTT

D gene: -
J gene: TRBJ1-6
V gene: TRBV6-5
clone size: -
CDR3 protein: CASTQDSFLSPLHF
CDR3 DNA: TGTGCCAGCACGCAGGACAGTTTTTTGTCACCCCTCCACTTT

D gene: TRBD2
J gene: TRBJ2-3
V gene: TRBV6-5
clone size: -
CDR3 protein: CASTKGGGQPDTQYF
CDR3 DNA: TGTGCCAGCACCAAAGGCGGGGGGCAACCAGATACGCAGTATTTT

D gene: -
J gene: TRBJ2-7
V gene: TRBV7-8
clone size: -
CDR3 protein: CASSSYRDSTYEQYF
CDR3 DNA: TGTGCCAGCAGCTCCTACCGGGACTCCACCTACGAGCAGTACTTC

D gene: -
J gene: TRBJ1-5
V gene: TRBV6-6
clone size: -
CDR3 protein: CASSPRAFTGINQPQHF
CDR3 DNA: TGTGCCAGCAGTCCTCGGGCGTTCACAGGGATCAATCAGCCCCAGCATTTT

D gene: -
J gene: TRBJ2-7
V gene: TRBV19
clone size: few
CDR3 protein: CASSKDSYEQYF
CDR3 DNA: TGTGCCAGTAGTAAGGACAGTTACGAGCAGTACTTC

D gene: -
J gene: TRBJ1-1
V gene: TRBV5-5
clone size: few
CDR3 protein: CASTLGGSRNTEAFF
CDR3 DNA: TGTGCCAGCACCCTTGGGGGGTCCCGGAACACTGAAGCTTTCTTT

D gene: TRBD2
J gene: TRBJ2-1
V gene: TRBV9
clone size: -
CDR3 protein: CASSVVGSGGDNEQFF
CDR3 DNA: TGTGCCAGCAGCGTAGTGGGTAGCGGGGGGGACAATGAGCAGTTCTTC

D gene: -
J gene: TRBJ2-2
V gene: TRBV9
clone size: -
CDR3 protein: CASSVESRSSGELFF
CDR3 DNA: TGTGCCAGCAGCGTAGAAAGTAGGAGTTCCGGGGAGCTGTTTTTT

D gene: -
J gene: TRBJ2-2
V gene: TRBV11-3
clone size: -
CDR3 protein: CASSQNTGELFF
CDR3 DNA: TGTGCCAGCAGCCAGAACACCGGGGAGCTGTTTTTT

D gene: TRBD1
J gene: TRBJ1-2
V gene: TRBV28
clone size: once
CDR3 protein: CASRFFGTGGGYTF
CDR3 DNA: TGTGCCAGCAGATTTTTCGGGACAGGGGGTGGCTACACCTTC

D gene: -
J gene: TRBJ1-2
V gene: TRBV4-2
clone size: few
CDR3 protein: CASSQTTRGGGYTF
CDR3 DNA: TGTGCCAGCAGCCAAACCACTCGGGGTGGTGGCTACACCTTC

D gene: TRBD2
J gene: TRBJ2-3
V gene: TRBV7-3
clone size: -
CDR3 protein: CASSLTGGGTDTQYF
CDR3 DNA: TGTGCCAGCAGCTTAACTGGGGGGGGCACAGATACGCAGTATTTT

D gene: TRBD1
J gene: TRBJ1-6
V gene: TRBV27
clone size: -
CDR3 protein: CASSLRVLGQGNSPLHF
CDR3 DNA: TGTGCCAGCAGTTTAAGGGTTTTGGGACAGGGTAATTCACCCCTCCACTTT

D gene: TRBD2
J gene: TRBJ2-1
V gene: TRBV5-4
clone size: -
CDR3 protein: CASSLGGGAVHEQFF
CDR3 DNA: TGTGCCAGCAGCTTGGGCGGGGGGGCAGTGCATGAGCAGTTCTTC

D gene: -
J gene: TRBJ1-4
V gene: TRBV6-6
clone size: -
CDR3 protein: CASSYSNLEEKLFF
CDR3 DNA: TGTGCCAGCAGTTACTCGAATCTTGAGGAAAAACTGTTTTTT

D gene: -
J gene: TRBJ1-1
V gene: TRBV3-1/TRBV3-2
clone size: once
CDR3 protein: CASSQTVNTEAFF
CDR3 DNA: TGTGCCAGCAGCCAGACAGTGAACACTGAAGCTTTCTTT

D gene: -
J gene: TRBJ1-1
V gene: TRBV27
clone size: -
CDR3 protein: CASSSNRDGTEAFF
CDR3 DNA: TGTGCCAGCAGCTCTAACAGGGACGGAACTGAAGCTTTCTTT

D gene: -
J gene: TRBJ1-3
V gene: TRBV9
clone size: -
CDR3 protein: CASSVAAGTPFSGNTIYF
CDR3 DNA: TGTGCCAGCAGCGTAGCGGCAGGGACACCCTTCTCTGGAAACACCATATATTTT

D gene: TRBD1
J gene: TRBJ1-3
V gene: TRBV19
clone size: -
CDR3 protein: CASSRQGGPSGNTIYF
CDR3 DNA: TGTGCCAGTAGCCGACAGGGGGGGCCCTCTGGAAACACCATATATTTT

D gene: TRBD1
J gene: TRBJ2-4
V gene: TRBV7-8
clone size: -
CDR3 protein: CASSHRTGSRKNIQYF
CDR3 DNA: TGTGCCAGCAGCCACAGGACAGGGTCGAGGAAAAACATTCAGTACTTC

D gene: -
J gene: TRBJ1-2
V gene: TRBV5-6
clone size: few
CDR3 protein: CASSPRDTF
CDR3 DNA: TGTGCCAGCAGCCCGCGTGACACCTTC

D gene: -
J gene: TRBJ2-5
V gene: TRBV9
clone size: -
CDR3 protein: CASSEEAKGSQYF
CDR3 DNA: TGTGCCAGCAGCGAGGAGGCCAAAGGTTCCCAGTACTTC

D gene: -
J gene: TRBJ1-1
V gene: TRBV20-1
clone size: -
CDR3 protein: CSAYIHTEAFF
CDR3 DNA: TGCAGTGCTTATATCCACACTGAAGCTTTCTTT

D gene: TRBD2
J gene: TRBJ2-3
V gene: TRBV30
clone size: -
CDR3 protein: CAWGRSSGGRTDTQYF
CDR3 DNA: TGTGCCTGGGGCCGCAGTAGCGGGGGGAGGACAGATACGCAGTATTTT

D gene: -
J gene: TRBJ2-3
V gene: TRBV2
clone size: -
CDR3 protein: CASSLLADTQYF
CDR3 DNA: TGTGCCAGCAGTTTACTAGCAGATACGCAGTATTTT

D gene: -
J gene: TRBJ2-5
V gene: TRBV11-2
clone size: -
CDR3 protein: CASSLDKTQYF
CDR3 DNA: TGTGCCAGCAGCTTAGATAAGACCCAGTACTTC

D gene: TRBD2
J gene: TRBJ2-3
V gene: TRBV9
clone size: -
CDR3 protein: CASSVGGARTDTQYF
CDR3 DNA: TGTGCCAGCAGCGTCGGGGGGGCGCGCACAGATACGCAGTATTTT

D gene: -
J gene: TRBJ1-2
V gene: TRBV30
clone size: -
CDR3 protein: CAWNAGQNYGYTF
CDR3 DNA: TGTGCCTGGAACGCTGGACAGAACTATGGCTACACCTTC

D gene: TRBD1
J gene: TRBJ1-5
V gene: TRBV6-4
clone size: -
CDR3 protein: CASSGQGGDQPQHF
CDR3 DNA: TGTGCCAGCAGCGGACAGGGCGGTGATCAGCCCCAGCATTTT

D gene: -
J gene: TRBJ2-3
V gene: TRBV11-2
clone size: -
CDR3 protein: CASRIGTPSTDTQYF
CDR3 DNA: TGTGCCAGCAGGATCGGGACACCCTCCACAGATACGCAGTATTTT

D gene: -
J gene: TRBJ1-2
V gene: TRBV6-5
clone size: -
CDR3 protein: CATKRTGANYGYTF
CDR3 DNA: TGTGCCACCAAACGGACGGGGGCTAACTATGGCTACACCTTC

D gene: TRBD2
J gene: TRBJ2-7
V gene: TRBV7-2
clone size: -
CDR3 protein: CASSFSGGAEQYF
CDR3 DNA: TGTGCCAGCAGCTTTAGCGGGGGGGCCGAGCAGTACTTC

D gene: -
J gene: TRBJ1-2
V gene: TRBV4-1
clone size: -
CDR3 protein: CASSQVGGIYGYTF
CDR3 DNA: TGCGCCAGCAGCCAGGTGGGGGGAATCTATGGCTACACCTTC

D gene: -
J gene: TRBJ2-7
V gene: TRBV7-2
clone size: once
CDR3 protein: CASSLALLQGAYEQYF
CDR3 DNA: TGTGCCAGCAGCTTAGCGCTTCTTCAGGGCGCCTACGAGCAGTACTTC

D gene: TRBD1
J gene: TRBJ2-2
V gene: TRBV29-1
clone size: -
CDR3 protein: CSVDRGHTGELFF
CDR3 DNA: TGCAGCGTTGACAGGGGGCATACCGGGGAGCTGTTTTTT

D gene: -
J gene: TRBJ1-1
V gene: TRBV7-9
clone size: -
CDR3 protein: CASSLGGWTEAFF
CDR3 DNA: TGTGCCAGCAGCTTGGGGGGATGGACTGAAGCTTTCTTT